This T cell receptor (beta chain) was identified in a study of cytomegalovirus exposure and HLA in healthy donors. As for the study in general: An earlier analysis found some 120 million unique TCR beta sequences from about 179 million T cells. Whole-study findings and limits: A likely sequencing artifact accounted for one observed cluster of highly shared sequence variants. A previous analysis found most TCR beta V segments productive roughly 87% or roughly 30% of the time.

The CDR3 is made up of 18 amino acids. In germline, CDR1 is SGHVS, CDR2 FNYEAQ. Trimming at V came to 1 base and at J to 0 bases, leaving 4 bases not matched to a gene. In regard to this clone: Its specificity is unknown.

Primers for the PCR totalled 60 Vbeta and 13 Jbeta. The method was immunoSEQ multiplex PCR; TCRdb's version includes in-frame clones alone and lacks a portion of them. The repertoire holds approximately 150,000 clones, with around 80% as singletons. V is TRBV7-6 and J is TRBJ2-6; 9 bases align to TRBD2. Sequencing input: PBMCs. This sequence originates from a man aged 18 to 35 in good health and CMV-seropositive. The CDR3 spells CASSLGSGRTSGANVLTF. As DNA, the CDR3 is TGTGCCAGCAGCTTAGGTAGCGGGAGAACCTCTGGGGCCAACGTCCTGACTTTC.